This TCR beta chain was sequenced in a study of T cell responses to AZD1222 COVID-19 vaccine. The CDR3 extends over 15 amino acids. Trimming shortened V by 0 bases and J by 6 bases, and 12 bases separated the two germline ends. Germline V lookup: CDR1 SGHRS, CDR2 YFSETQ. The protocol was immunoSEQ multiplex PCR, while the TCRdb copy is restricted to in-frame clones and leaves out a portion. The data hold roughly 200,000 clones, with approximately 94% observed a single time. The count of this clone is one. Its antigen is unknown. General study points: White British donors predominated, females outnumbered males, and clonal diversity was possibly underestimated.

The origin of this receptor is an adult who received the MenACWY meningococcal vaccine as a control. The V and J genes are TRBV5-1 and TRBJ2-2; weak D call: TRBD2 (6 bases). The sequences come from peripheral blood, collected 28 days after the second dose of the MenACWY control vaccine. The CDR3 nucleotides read TGCGCCAGCAGCTTGGAAGGGTCGGGAGCCGGGGAGCTGTTTTTT. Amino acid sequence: CASSLEGSGAGELFF.